The following is a T cell receptor beta chain sequence with its context. This sample was included in a study of blood T cell repertoires in COVID-19. Germline values: CDR1 MNHNY, CDR2 SVGAGI (reference sequence). The CDR3 is 13 amino acids. The ends were cut back, 2 bases at V and 8 bases at J, with 9 bases in the middle. Only in-frame clones appear in the TCRdb table, and some are missing; sequencing was by immunoSEQ multiplex PCR. This table holds roughly 57,000 clones, 80% to 90% found once. The chain combines TRBV6-6 with TRBJ1-4; D is possibly TRBD1 (5 bases). This sequence originates from a woman aged 55 to 70 with COVID-19, enrolled during active disease. The sequencing input was peripheral blood. The CDR3 sequence: CASSYDSLEKLFF. As DNA, the CDR3 is TGTGCCAGCAGTTACGACAGCCTAGAAAAACTGTTTTTT.